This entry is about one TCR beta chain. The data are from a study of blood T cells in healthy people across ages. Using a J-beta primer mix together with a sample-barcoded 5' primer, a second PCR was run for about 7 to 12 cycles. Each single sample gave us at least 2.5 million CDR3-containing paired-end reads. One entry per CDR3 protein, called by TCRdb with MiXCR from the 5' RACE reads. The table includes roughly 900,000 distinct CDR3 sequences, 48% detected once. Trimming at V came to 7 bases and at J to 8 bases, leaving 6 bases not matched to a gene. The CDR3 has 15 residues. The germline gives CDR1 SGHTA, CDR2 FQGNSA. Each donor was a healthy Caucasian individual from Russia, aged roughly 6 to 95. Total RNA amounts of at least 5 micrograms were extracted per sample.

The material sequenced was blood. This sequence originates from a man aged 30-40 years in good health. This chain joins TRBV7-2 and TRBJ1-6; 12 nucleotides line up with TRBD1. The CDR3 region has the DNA TGTGCCAGCACCCTGGGACAGGGGGCTTATTCACCCCTCCACTTT. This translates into CASTLGQGAYSPLHF.